This TCR beta chain appears in the sequencing data of a study of T cell responses to AZD1222 COVID-19 vaccine. The study's findings and limits: Two AZD1222 administrations were followed by greater Spike-specific TCR breadth and depth. Females made up more of the donors, who were largely white British, and clonal diversity may have come out too low. At study baseline, merely six AZD1222 recipients were seropositive.

In the case of this clone: Antigen specificity is unknown.

Germline V gene sequence: CDR1 MNHEY, CDR2 SMNVEV (reference sequence). This CDR3 has 15 residues. V was clipped by 1 base and J by 7 bases, with 16 bases between them. TCRdb's table, derived via immunoSEQ multiplex PCR, lists solely in-frame clones and lacks some. The sample holds some 100,000 clones, nearly 95% seen once. The TCR sequence derives from an adult in good health. The starting material was peripheral blood, obtained on day 0 of AZD1222 vaccination. The chain is built from TRBV27 and TRBJ2-5, with D possibly TRBD1 on 7 matching bases. CDR3 loop: CASSLLGQGGRTQYF. DNA of the CDR3: TGTGCCAGCAGTTTATTGGGGCAGGGGGGTAGGACCCAGTACTTC.